The 21 T cell receptor beta chains listed next were all sequenced from one sample in a study of cytomegalovirus exposure and HLA in healthy donors. Researchers ran the PCR with 60 Vbeta and 13 Jbeta primers. Clones were sequenced by immunoSEQ multiplex PCR, and TCRdb holds only the in-frame ones, with some missing. The profile shows roughly 190,000 clones, approximately 80% of them singletons. Sequencing was performed on PBMCs. The receptors come from a woman between 45 and 60 years old in good health and CMV-seropositive.

The gene calls are TRBV4-1 and TRBJ1-1; 7 bases fit TRBD1. The CDR3 runs 15 residues. J lost 4 bases, V lost 1 base, and 6 bases had no gene match. The germline gives CDR1 MGHRA, CDR2 YSYEKL. This chain's CDR3 is CASSQVGQGVTEAFF. Written as DNA, the CDR3 is TGCGCCAGCAGCCAAGTAGGGCAGGGGGTCACTGAAGCTTTCTTT.

To note about this clone: An end of the junction does not agree with germline; a read error may underlie this. J is TRBJ2-7 and V is TRBV7-9; the match to TRBD2 covers 11 bases. Germline loops: CDR1 SEHNR, CDR2 FQNEAQ (reference sequence). There are 18 residues in the CDR3. The CDR3 loop reads CSSSTQLGPSGGSYEQYF. The CDR3 DNA follows: TGTTCCAGCAGTACTCAACTCGGTCCTAGCGGGGGGTCCTACGAGCAGTACTTC.

This clone was counted a few times. V gene TRBV6-1 combines with J gene TRBJ2-7, with a possible D match to TRBD2 (6 bases). V gave up 4 bases and J gave up 4 bases, with 17 bases separating them. The germline gives CDR1 MNHNS, CDR2 SASEGT. The CDR3 has 15 residues. CDR3 DNA sequence: TGTGCCAGCAGTGTCGGGACTTCTAACCTTTACGAGCAGTACTTC. Its translation: CASSVGTSNLYEQYF.

J is TRBJ2-1 and V is TRBV6-5, with D possibly matching TRBD2 (5 bases). The germline V gene has CDR1 MNHEY and CDR2 SVGAGI. The CDR3 length is 12 residues. Trimming left V 8 bases short and J 10 bases short, with 15 bases between. DNA of the CDR3: TGTGCCAGCGGACCGCCGGGGAGAGAGCAGTTCTTC. This translates into CASGPPGREQFF.

This chain joins TRBV13 and TRBJ1-2, with D maybe TRBD1 (6 bases). V was trimmed by 4 bases and J by 6 bases, leaving 24 bases between them. Germline V gene sequence: CDR1 PRHDT, CDR2 FYEKMQ (reference sequence). The CDR3 is 17 residues long. In nucleotides, the CDR3 is TGTGCCAGCAGCTCCTACTGGGAATACAGGGCGATGGATGGCTACACCTTC. Translation: CASSSYWEYRAMDGYTF. The full variable domain, with the rest looked up from reference TRBV13 and TRBJ1-2, is AAGVIQSPRHLIKEKRETATLKCYPIPRHDTVYWYQQGPGQDPQFLISFYEKMQSDKGSIPDRFSAQQFSDYHSELNMSSLELGDSALYFCASSSYWEYRAMDGYTFGSGTRLTVV.

This rearrangement joins TRBV7-9 to TRBJ2-4, with D possibly matching TRBD1 (5 bases). The CDR3 is made up of 13 amino acids. Germline CDR1 SEHNR, CDR2 FQNEAQ (reference sequence). V was clipped by 4 bases and J by 8 bases, with 12 bases between them. CDR3 DNA: TGTGCCAGCAGCTCGTCAGGGTGGGACATTCAGTACTTC. This encodes CASSSSGWDIQYF.

The chain recombines TRBV6-5 with TRBJ1-2, with 7 positions matching TRBD1. The V segment lost 5 bases and the J segment 4 bases; nucleotides outside the gene matches: 7. This CDR3 spans 14 amino acids. Germline values: CDR1 MNHEY, CDR2 SVGAGI. This CDR3 is CASSRGTAIYGYTF. DNA of the CDR3: TGTGCCAGCAGTCGCGGGACAGCCATCTATGGCTACACCTTC.

The CDR3 region is CATSRVGTEAFF. For the CDR3, the DNA is TGTGCCACCAGCAGAGTCGGGACTGAAGCTTTCTTT. The chain links TRBV15 to TRBJ1-1, with D hard to call. This CDR3 is 12 amino acids long. Trimming removed 1 base from V and 5 bases from J, with 5 bases in between. The germline V gene has CDR1 LNHNV and CDR2 YYDKDF (reference sequence).

The J gene is TRBJ2-2, the V gene TRBV19; 9 bases line up with TRBD1. The CDR3 totals 15 residues. Germline V gene data show CDR1 as LNHDA and CDR2 as SQIVND (reference sequence). V gave up 8 bases and J gave up 5 bases; unmatched junction bases: 9. CDR3 residues: CASGGDRAATGELFF. CDR3 nucleotides: TGTGCCAGTGGGGGGGACAGGGCGGCGACCGGGGAGCTGTTTTTT.

This chain uses TRBV6-5 with TRBJ1-2; D remains ambiguous. Trimming removed 0 bases at V and 2 bases at J, with 7 bases between. This CDR3 contains 14 residues. Germline V lookup: CDR1 MNHEY, CDR2 SVGAGI. CDR3 nucleotide sequence: TGTGCCAGCAGTTACTCGAGAGGGAACTATGGCTACACCTTC. This sequence encodes CASSYSRGNYGYTF.

The CDR3 region is CASSMRDGAEAFF. CDR3 nucleotides: TGTGCCAGTAGTATGCGGGATGGGGCTGAAGCTTTCTTT. The chain carries TRBV19 and TRBJ1-1; D remains unclear. Germline V gene sequence: CDR1 LNHDA, CDR2 SQIVND (reference sequence). Trimming removed 3 bases from V and 6 bases from J, with 11 bases in between. This CDR3 has 13 amino acids.

The rearrangement uses TRBV5-6 and TRBJ2-5; the match to TRBD2 covers 8 bases. CDR3 size: 14 residues. Trimming took 4 bases from V and 1 from J; bases not matched to a gene: 3. Germline CDR1 SGHDT, CDR2 YYEEEE. CDR3 amino acids: CASSPAGVQETQYF. CDR3 sequence (DNA): TGTGCCAGCAGCCCAGCGGGGGTCCAAGAGACCCAGTACTTC.

The V call is TRBV9, the J call TRBJ1-1; possible D gene TRBD1, 5 bases. CDR1 and CDR2 (germline): SGDLS, YYNGEE. The CDR3 is made up of 15 amino acids. Trimming pared 3 bases from V and 0 bases from J, leaving 12 bases between. CDR3 loop: CASSAQGPLNTEAFF. CDR3 nucleotides: TGTGCCAGCAGCGCGCAGGGTCCCTTGAACACTGAAGCTTTCTTT.

The rearrangement links TRBV4-1 to TRBJ2-2, with D perhaps TRBD1 (6 bases). The CDR3 has 18 amino acids. CDR1 is MGHRA and CDR2 is YSYEKL in the germline V gene. With 4 bases removed from V and 9 bases from J, the gap between germline ends came to 27 bases. The CDR3 DNA follows: TGCGCCAGCAGCCTTCCCGATAGGGCCCTGACAGGCGCTAGGGAGCTGTTTTTT. Amino acid sequence: CASSLPDRALTGARELFF.

The V and J genes are TRBV29-1 and TRBJ2-4, with D possibly matching TRBD1 (5 bases). With 4 bases removed from V and 8 bases from J, the gap between germline ends came to 15 bases. The germline V gene encodes CDR1 SQVTM and CDR2 ANQGSEA. This CDR3 has 13 residues. Here the CDR3 reads CSVVTQGGYIQYF. The CDR3 DNA reads as TGCAGCGTTGTTACGCAGGGTGGCTACATTCAGTACTTC.

The chain links TRBV2 to TRBJ1-5; no firm D call. Trimming removed 2 bases from V and 11 bases from J, with 13 bases in between. This CDR3 is built from 13 residues. The germline V gene has CDR1 SNHLY and CDR2 FYNNEI. CDR3 DNA sequence: TGTGCCAGCAGTGAACGGCCCTATAGCTCCCAGCATTTT. Amino acids: CASSERPYSSQHF.

V usage is TRBV6-4 and J usage is TRBJ1-2; D gene ambiguous. Per germline, CDR1 MRHNA and CDR2 SNTAGT. V was clipped by 5 bases and J by 2 bases, with 15 bases between them. This CDR3 region has 15 residues. DNA for the CDR3: TGTGCCAGCAGTCGCGACGGGAGTTACAACTATGGCTACACCTTC. It is translated as CASSRDGSYNYGYTF.

The chain has TRBV7-2 and TRBJ2-2; TRBD1 agrees at 8 bases. Germline V gene lookup returns CDR1 SGHTA and CDR2 FQGNSA. The CDR3 runs to 15 residues. V trimming: 5 bases; J trimming: 3 bases; junction bases outside the gene matches: 5. CDR3 residues: CASSHGTGHTGELFF. The CDR3, as DNA: TGTGCCAGCAGCCACGGGACAGGTCACACCGGGGAGCTGTTTTTT. Combining the CDR3 with reference TRBV7-2 and TRBJ2-2 gives the whole variable domain GAGVSQSPSNKVTEKGKDVELRCDPISGHTALYWYRQSLGQGLEFLIYFQGNSAPDKSGLPSDRFSAERTGGSVSTLTIQRTQQEDSAVYLCASSHGTGHTGELFFGEGSRLTVL.

The chain links TRBV2 to TRBJ1-1; the D gene is possibly TRBD1 (5 bases). V lost 3 bases to trimming and J lost 1 base, with 12 bases between them. Per germline, CDR1 SNHLY and CDR2 FYNNEI. The CDR3 has 15 amino acids. The CDR3 spells CASSEQQVPNTEAFF. The CDR3 region has the DNA TGTGCCAGCAGTGAGCAACAGGTGCCGAACACTGAAGCTTTCTTT.

This clone was observed at least ten times. The chain uses TRBV2 and TRBJ1-5; D possibly corresponds to TRBD1 (6 bases). Looked up from germline, CDR1 is SNHLY and CDR2 is FYNNEI. The CDR3 has 14 amino acids. V lost 7 bases and J lost 1, with 11 bases in between. The CDR3 nucleotides are TGTGCCAGCAATTTACAGGGAAGCAATCAGCCCCAGCATTTT. Its protein is CASNLQGSNQPQHF.

V usage is TRBV7-3 and J usage is TRBJ2-2; 7 bases align to TRBD1. The CDR3 runs to 16 residues. CDR1 and CDR2 from the germline V gene are SGHTA and FQGTGA. V lost 0 bases and J lost 6; bases outside the gene matches: 7. DNA for the CDR3: TGTGCCAGCAGCTTAACGGGTGGGACAGCTGCCGGGGAGCTGTTTTTT. This gives the protein CASSLTGGTAAGELFF.